These 26 T cell receptor beta chains came from one sample sequenced in a study of control samples from healthy donors and cancer patients. Produced via immunoSEQ multiplex PCR; TCRdb's table is partial and in-frame only. The table shows approximately 170,000 clones, with approximately 92% occurring only once. The specimen was blood. The receptors were sampled from a woman aged 55-75 years in good health.

The J gene is TRBJ2-2, the V gene TRBV6-5; TRBD1 might be the D (5 bases). From germline, CDR1 is MNHEY and CDR2 SVGAGI. This CDR3 comprises 14 residues. V was shortened by 4 bases and J by 6 bases, with 12 bases between the two germline ends. CDR3 sequence (DNA): TGTGCCAGCAGTTTAAGGCTAGGGGCCGGGGAGCTGTTTTTT. Its protein product is CASSLRLGAGELFF.

The chain employs TRBV6-2 or TRBV6-3 and TRBJ1-1; tentatively, D is TRBD1 (5 bases). The CDR3 contains 13 residues. CDR1 is MNHEY and CDR2 is SVGEGT in the germline V gene. V was shortened by 3 bases and J by 11 bases, with 16 bases between the two germline ends. CDR3 DNA: TGTGCCAGCAGTTATCTTTCGGGCAGGGTCGCTTTCTTT. Amino acid sequence: CASSYLSGRVAFF.

The rearrangement uses TRBV6-5 and TRBJ1-6; weak D call: TRBD1 (6 bases). Germline V gives CDR1 MNHEY, CDR2 SVGAGI. V lost 6 bases to trimming and J lost 7 bases, with 10 bases between them. The CDR3 length is 13 residues. DNA for the CDR3: TGTGCCAGCAGCGTCAGGGGAAATTCACCCCTCCACTTT. This encodes CASSVRGNSPLHF.

The chain uses TRBV30 and TRBJ2-7, with 9 bases that match TRBD1. This CDR3 is 17 amino acids long. Germline V lookup: CDR1 GTSNPN, CDR2 SVGIG (reference sequence). With 0 bases clipped from V and 2 bases from J, the junction kept 11 bases outside the gene matches. Here the CDR3 DNA reads TGTGCCTGGAGTGTGGAGATGAGGACAGGGGCTCCCTACGAGCAGTACTTC. Its protein is CAWSVEMRTGAPYEQYF.

The chain carries TRBV5-4 and TRBJ1-3; TRBD1 matches at 10 bases. The germline gives CDR1 SGHNT, CDR2 YYREEE (reference sequence). V shed 1 base and J 3 bases; nucleotides not matched to a gene: 10. The CDR3 runs 18 residues. In nucleotides, the CDR3 is TGTGCCAGCAGCTTGTTTAGGACAGGGGGAATCAATGGAAACACCATATATTTT. It specifies CASSLFRTGGINGNTIYF.

This clone was picked up a small number of times. This chain uses TRBV19 with TRBJ1-2; 7 positions agree with TRBD1. The germline CDR1 and CDR2 sequences are LNHDA and SQIVND (reference sequence). CDR3 length: 15 residues. The V gene end was trimmed by 6 bases and the J gene end by 4 bases; junction bases not matched to a gene: 11. CDR3 DNA sequence: TGTGCCAGTAGACTAACGACAGGGTCCGGCTATGGCTACACCTTC. Translating gives CASRLTTGSGYGYTF.

This clone is a singleton in its sample. V is TRBV4-3 and J is TRBJ1-2; D not resolved. The V end was cut by 0 bases, the J end by 0 bases, with 17 bases between. Germline V lookup: CDR1 LGHNA, CDR2 YSLEER. CDR3 size: 18 residues. The DNA for the CDR3 is TGCGCCAGCAGCCAAGATTATATCGACGGAATAACTAACTATGGCTACACCTTC. Translation gives CASSQDYIDGITNYGYTF.

V is TRBV5-1 and J is TRBJ1-4; TRBD1 is a possible D gene (6 bases). This CDR3 has 15 amino acids. Trimming stripped 5 bases from V and 5 bases from J, with 16 bases between. In germline, CDR1 is SGHRS, CDR2 YFSETQ. CDR3: CASRGSQGKNEKLFF. The DNA for the CDR3 is TGCGCCAGCAGAGGGTCCCAGGGGAAAAATGAAAAACTGTTTTTT.

For this clone: One end of the junction fails to match germline, which may point to a read error. This chain uses TRBV6-1 with TRBJ1-2; 7 bases agree with TRBD1. Germline V gene data show CDR1 as MNHNS and CDR2 as SASEGT. The CDR3 totals 15 residues. The CDR3 coding sequence is TGTGCCAGCAGTCAAGCAACGGACAGGACTTATGGCTACACCTTC. Encoded protein: CASSQATDRTYGYTF.

The chain employs TRBV30 and TRBJ1-6; 8 bases are shared with TRBD1. With 2 bases clipped from V and 3 bases from J, the junction kept 9 bases outside the gene matches. CDR3 length equals 17 residues. CDR1 and CDR2 (germline): GTSNPN, SVGIG (reference sequence). The CDR3 DNA reads TGTGCCTGGAGTCCCATCCAGGGGGCCAACTATAATTCACCCCTCCACTTT. It codes for CAWSPIQGANYNSPLHF.

This chain links TRBV7-2 with TRBJ1-6; D is ambiguous. This CDR3 is 14 amino acids long. Trimming took off 3 bases at V and 7 bases at J, with 10 bases between the two ends. Looked up from germline, CDR1 is SGHTA and CDR2 is FQGNSA. The CDR3 region has the DNA TGTGCCAGCAGCTTGAGGATGGGGAATTCACCCCTCCACTTT. Protein: CASSLRMGNSPLHF.

This sequence joins TRBV19 and TRBJ1-5; D is unresolved. The V and J ends lost 5 bases and 3 bases respectively, with 23 bases between them. CDR3 size: 18 residues. Germline CDR1 LNHDA, CDR2 SQIVND (reference sequence). The CDR3 DNA is TGTGCCAGTAGTGTCGAAGCGACCCCGACACCTGACAATCAGCCCCAGCATTTT. Its translation is CASSVEATPTPDNQPQHF. The full variable domain, its missing parts supplied by reference TRBV19 and TRBJ1-5, is DGGITQSPKYLFRKEGQNVTLSCEQNLNHDAMYWYRQDPGQGLRLIYYSQIVNDFQKGDIAEGYSVSREKKESFPLTVTSAQKNPTAFYLCASSVEATPTPDNQPQHFGDGTRLSIL.

The rearrangement uses TRBV18 and TRBJ1-1, with D perhaps TRBD1 (5 bases). CDR3 length: 16 amino acids. Germline CDR1 KGHSH, CDR2 LQKENI. Trimming cost V 1 base and J 0 bases, with 12 bases left between them. The DNA for the CDR3 is TGTGCCAGCTCACCACAGGGGCCGAGAATGAACACTGAAGCTTTCTTT. It codes for CASSPQGPRMNTEAFF.

The rearrangement joins TRBV24-1 to TRBJ2-5; a possible D gene is TRBD2 (6 bases). The CDR3 sequence is 15 residues long. V was trimmed by 5 bases and J by 3 bases, leaving 15 bases between them. Germline loops: CDR1 KGHDR, CDR2 SFDVKD. The CDR3 sequence is CATSGERLDEETQYF. The CDR3 DNA follows: TGTGCCACCAGTGGAGAGAGACTAGATGAAGAGACCCAGTACTTC.

This rearrangement joins TRBV27 to TRBJ1-2, with a tentative D call TRBD1 (6 bases). Germline CDR1 MNHEY, CDR2 SMNVEV (reference sequence). CDR3 length: 14 amino acids. The ends were cut back, 1 base at V and 8 bases at J, with 14 bases in the middle. This CDR3 is CASSLFRDIGGYTF. In nucleotides, the CDR3 is TGTGCCAGCAGTTTATTCCGGGACATCGGGGGCTACACCTTC.

J is TRBJ1-1 and V is TRBV2; weak D call: TRBD1 (5 bases). Germline V gene data show CDR1 as SNHLY and CDR2 as FYNNEI. This CDR3 is 14 amino acids long. Between the trimmed V and J ends, which lost 6 bases and 0 bases, there was a span of 11 bases. The CDR3: CASSPTVMNTEAFF. The CDR3 coding sequence is TGTGCCAGCAGCCCGACAGTCATGAACACTGAAGCTTTCTTT.

The chain combines TRBV30 with TRBJ1-6, with unresolved D. There are 15 residues in the CDR3. Trimming cost V 2 bases and J 4 bases, with 12 bases left between them. Germline V gene lookup returns CDR1 GTSNPN and CDR2 SVGIG (reference sequence). Here the CDR3 DNA reads TGTGCCTGGAGTCCCGGGGTTGGATATAATTCACCCCTCCACTTT. Translating gives CAWSPGVGYNSPLHF.

The chain couples TRBV9 to TRBJ2-3; D gene ambiguous. The CDR3 is 15 residues long. The V gene lost 3 bases and the J gene lost 2 bases, with 13 bases spanning the gap. Germline V CDR1 and CDR2: SGDLS, YYNGEE. CDR3 loop: CASSAARWVTDTQYF. In DNA form, the CDR3 reads TGTGCCAGCAGCGCCGCTAGGTGGGTCACAGATACGCAGTATTTT.

The chain is built from TRBV30 and TRBJ1-1; possible D gene TRBD1, 5 bases. Trimming stripped 5 bases from V and 1 base from J, with 17 bases between. Per germline, CDR1 GTSNPN and CDR2 SVGIG (reference sequence). The CDR3 runs 15 residues. The chain's CDR3 is CAWRYRDRRNTEAFF. CDR3 sequence (DNA): TGTGCCTGGCGGTACCGGGACCGGCGGAACACTGAAGCTTTCTTT. The complete variable domain, with remaining parts taken from reference TRBV30 and TRBJ1-1, reads SQTIHQWPATLVQPVGSPLSLECTVEGTSNPNLYWYRQAAGRGLQLLFYSVGIGQISSEVPQNLSASRPQDRQFILSSKKLLLSDSGFYLCAWRYRDRRNTEAFFGQGTRLTVV.

About this clone: Distinct nucleotide sequences in the sample also encode this CDR3. The gene calls are TRBV30 and TRBJ2-7, with D hard to call. The CDR3 is 13 amino acids. CDR1 and CDR2 from the germline V gene are GTSNPN and SVGIG (reference sequence). V dropped 8 bases and J dropped 0 bases, with 14 bases sitting between them. The CDR3: CAGTLISSYEQYF. CDR3 in DNA: TGTGCCGGAACCCTTATTAGCTCCTACGAGCAGTACTTC.

This chain uses TRBV21-1 with TRBJ2-3. TRBV21-1 has pseudogene status. The CDR3 loop spans 15 amino acids. The CDR3, as DNA: TGTGCCAGCAGCAAAGTTGGGACCACCACAGATACGCAGTATTTT. This codes for CASSKVGTTTDTQYF.

This chain joins TRBV5-6 and TRBJ2-7; D remains ambiguous. The CDR3 is made up of 12 amino acids. CDR1 and CDR2 (germline): SGHDT, YYEEEE. The germline V and J ends were trimmed by 1 base and 0 bases, with 2 bases remaining between them. CDR3 coding DNA: TGTGCCAGCAGCTTGAGCTCCTACGAGCAGTACTTC. Translation: CASSLSSYEQYF.

This clone came up once. This chain uses TRBV10-3 with TRBJ1-1; maybe TRBD1 (5 bases). The germline gives CDR1 ENHRY, CDR2 SYGVKD. The V and J ends lost 4 bases and 0 bases respectively, with 24 bases between them. This CDR3 region has 19 residues. DNA for the CDR3: TGTGCCATCAGTGCCTCGGTGGGCAGGGTAGTAGGGTTGAACACTGAAGCTTTCTTT. It is translated as CAISASVGRVVGLNTEAFF.

The V and J genes are TRBV19 and TRBJ1-1; maybe TRBD1 (5 bases). The CDR3 runs to 16 residues. Trimming took 7 bases from V and 0 from J, leaving 18 bases between them. Looked up from germline, CDR1 is LNHDA and CDR2 is SQIVND (reference sequence). The CDR3 region has the DNA TGTGCCAGTAACCCCAGGAGGGGCACATTGAACACTGAAGCTTTCTTT. The encoded protein is CASNPRRGTLNTEAFF. Filled out from reference TRBV19 and TRBJ1-1, the complete variable domain reads DGGITQSPKYLFRKEGQNVTLSCEQNLNHDAMYWYRQDPGQGLRLIYYSQIVNDFQKGDIAEGYSVSREKKESFPLTVTSAQKNPTAFYLCASNPRRGTLNTEAFFGQGTRLTVV.

This chain links TRBV5-1 with TRBJ2-1, with 8 bases matching TRBD1. CDR3 length: 14 residues. The germline V gene encodes CDR1 SGHRS and CDR2 YFSETQ. The junction had 2 bases not matched to a gene; V was cut back by 2 bases and J by 4 bases. The DNA of the CDR3 is TGCGCCAGCAGCTTACAGGGGGTATACAATGAGCAGTTCTTC. The encoded protein is CASSLQGVYNEQFF.

As concerns this clone: This same CDR3 is encoded by further DNA sequences in the sample. This chain uses TRBV5-4 with TRBJ1-1, with 7 positions matching TRBD1. This CDR3 has 14 amino acids. Germline V gives CDR1 SGHNT, CDR2 YYREEE (reference sequence). The V segment lost 0 bases and the J segment 2 bases; nucleotides outside the gene matches: 1. The CDR3 spells CASSLDRGNTEAFF. The CDR3 nucleotides read TGTGCCAGCAGCTTGGACAGGGGAAACACTGAAGCTTTCTTT.